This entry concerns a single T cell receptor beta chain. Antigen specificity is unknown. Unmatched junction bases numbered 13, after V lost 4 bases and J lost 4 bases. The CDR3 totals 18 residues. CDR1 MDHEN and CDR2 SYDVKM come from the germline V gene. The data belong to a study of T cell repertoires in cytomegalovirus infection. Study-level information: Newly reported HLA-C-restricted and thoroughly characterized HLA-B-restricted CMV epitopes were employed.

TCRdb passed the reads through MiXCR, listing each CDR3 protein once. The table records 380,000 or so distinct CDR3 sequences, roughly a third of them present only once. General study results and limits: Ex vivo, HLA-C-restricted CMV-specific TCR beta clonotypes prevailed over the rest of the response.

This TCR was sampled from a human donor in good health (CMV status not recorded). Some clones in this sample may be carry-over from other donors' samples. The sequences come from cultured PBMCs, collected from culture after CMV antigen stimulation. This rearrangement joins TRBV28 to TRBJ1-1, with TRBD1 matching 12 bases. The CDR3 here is CASSSSTGTGGRGTEAFF. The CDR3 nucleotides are TGTGCCAGCAGTTCCTCCACCGGGACAGGGGGCCGTGGCACTGAAGCTTTCTTT.